The clone carrying this T cell receptor (beta chain) was detected ten times or more. Antigen unknown. This sample is drawn from a study of T cell repertoires in cytomegalovirus infection. Overall study context: TCR beta signatures that were public indicated CMV infection and matching HLA type.

Study conclusions and caveats: Of the TCR beta families, the public ones yielded a cumulative frequency that identified carriers of CMV plus the relevant HLA. CMV-specific HLA-C-restricted TCR beta clonotypes dominated the ex vivo response.

In TCRdb, the reads were re-called with MiXCR into one record per CDR3 protein. The data contain around 280,000 distinct CDR3 sequences, around 9.6% of them seen just once; the ten biggest clones take up around 2.6%. The CDR3 consists of 14 residues. V was cut by 1 base and J by 3 bases, with 9 bases left in between. Germline assignment: CDR1 MGHDK and CDR2 SYGVNS. This receptor was identified in a human donor in good health (CMV status not recorded). Some clones in this sample may be carry-over from other donors' samples. The sample comprised PBMCs. The chain couples TRBV25-1 to TRBJ2-5; D uncertain. The CDR3 is CASSESGGKETQYF. DNA for the CDR3: TGTGCCAGCAGTGAATCGGGTGGAAAAGAGACCCAGTACTTC.